What follows are 6 T cell receptor beta chains derived from one specimen sequenced in a study of prognosis after radiotherapy for stage I lung cancer. The authors amplified TCR beta CDR3 from genomic DNA using two-round multiplex PCR. Primers (each specific to one TRBV or TRBJ gene) were used in first-round PCR. Via MiXCR, TCRdb re-called the multiplex PCR reads, giving one row per CDR3 protein. The sample lists roughly 27,000 distinct CDR3 sequences; just over 45% were seen once. Specimen: PBMCs, collected before or after stereotactic body radiation therapy (not recorded which). Receptors originate from a donor older than 45 with non-small cell lung cancer.

In its sample, this clonotype was seen many times. The chain links TRBV2 to TRBJ2-4; 9 positions agree with TRBD1. Unmatched junction bases numbered 4, after V lost 9 bases and J lost 4 bases. The V gene's germline CDR1 is SNHLY and CDR2 FYNNEI. There are 13 residues in the CDR3. For the CDR3, the DNA is TGTGCCAGAGGAGGACAGGGGAAAAACATTCAGTACTTC. Translated: CARGGQGKNIQYF.

The chain uses TRBV27 and TRBJ2-3; TRBD2 aligns across 13 bases. V lost 1 base to trimming and J lost 5 bases; unmatched junction nucleotides: 15. The CDR3 has 20 amino acids. CDR1 and CDR2 from the germline V gene are MNHEY and SMNVEV (reference sequence). The CDR3 loop reads CASSLCRGRGLAGVIDTQYF. CDR3 nucleotide sequence: TGTGCCAGCAGTTTATGCAGGGGACGTGGACTAGCGGGAGTTATAGATACGCAGTATTTT.

This clonotype was seen many times. V and J are TRBV7-3 and TRBJ2-3, with D perhaps matching TRBD2 (6 bases). Germline V gene lookup returns CDR1 SGHTA and CDR2 FQGTGA. This CDR3 contains 15 residues. V was shortened by 0 bases and J by 5 bases, with 12 bases between the two germline ends. This CDR3 is CASSLTSGEVDTQYF. CDR3 nucleotide sequence: TGTGCCAGCAGCTTAACTTCGGGGGAAGTAGATACGCAGTATTTT.

Judged by abundance, this clonotype is medium-sized. The gene calls are TRBV19 and TRBJ2-1, with D perhaps TRBD2 (5 bases). The V gene's germline CDR1 is LNHDA and CDR2 SQIVND (reference sequence). This CDR3 contains 16 residues. Trimming left V 5 bases short and J 6 bases short, with 20 bases between. This chain's CDR3 is CASSYPLPVRGNEQFF. The CDR3 DNA reads TGTGCCAGTAGTTACCCGTTACCGGTACGGGGCAATGAGCAGTTCTTC.

The chain couples TRBV6-1 to TRBJ2-2; TRBD1 matches at 8 bases. V was pared by 6 bases and J by 0 bases, with 3 bases of the junction left unmatched. The germline V gene encodes CDR1 MNHNS and CDR2 SASEGT. CDR3 size: 15 residues. The CDR3 is CASRQQGANTGELFF. The DNA of the CDR3 is TGTGCCAGCAGACAACAGGGGGCGAACACCGGGGAGCTGTTTTTT.

This clonotype has a count of ten or more. This chain joins TRBV4-2 and TRBJ2-1; 11 bases map to TRBD2. The CDR3 length is 18 residues. CDR1 LGHNA and CDR2 YNFKEQ come from the germline V gene. The J segment lost 3 bases and the V segment lost 0 bases, leaving 7 bases of the junction unmatched. CDR3 loop: CASSQEGLTSGVYNEQFF. CDR3 bases: TGTGCCAGCAGCCAAGAGGGGTTGACTAGCGGGGTCTACAATGAGCAGTTCTTC.